This TCR beta chain stems from a study of blood T cell repertoires in COVID-19. Study-level information: PBMCs, B-cell-depleted T cells, or T cells provided the cDNA or gDNA that made up the material.

Method: immunoSEQ multiplex PCR; TCRdb's copy keeps in-frame clones and lacks some. Among 150,000 to 200,000 clones listed, about 84% were seen once. The TCR was taken from a woman aged 25-40 years with acute or convalescent COVID-19. The sequenced sample was peripheral blood.

CDR3 loop: CASLSPGGKNEQYF. The CDR3 DNA reads TGTGCCAGCCTCTCCCCGGGAGGGAAAAACGAGCAGTACTTC. This rearrangement joins TRBV28 to TRBJ2-7; 8 bases are shared with TRBD2. The CDR3 loop spans 14 amino acids. In germline, CDR1 is MDHEN, CDR2 SYDVKM. V lost 8 bases to trimming and J lost 5 bases; unmatched junction nucleotides: 11.